This TCR beta chain derives from a study of CXCR3-negative and CXCR3-positive naive CD8 T cells. Study details: The libraries together contributed 150 million or so TRB reads, each supplying about 1.5 +/- 0.3 million.

Preparation of TRB cDNA libraries relied on 5' RACE carrying UMI labels. TCRdb reprocessed the 5' RACE reads and stores each CDR3 protein as one record, lacking DNA. Its table records tens of thousands of distinct CDR3 sequences. This CDR3 has 15 amino acids. CDR1 and CDR2 from the germline V gene are DFQATT and SNEGSKA (reference sequence). Comment on this clonotype: Antigen: not known.

Study-level findings and limits: Diversity was high in both naive subsets and much lower in memory cells. Naive cells, whether CXCR3-negative or CXCR3-positive, had similar TRBV-TRBJ usage, while memory cells differed.

This sequence originates from a human donor in good health. Some clones in this sample may be carry-over from other donors' samples. V is TRBV20-1 and J is TRBJ2-1. Sequenced material: memory CD8+ T cells from blood. The CDR3: CSARDVGSSYNEQFF.